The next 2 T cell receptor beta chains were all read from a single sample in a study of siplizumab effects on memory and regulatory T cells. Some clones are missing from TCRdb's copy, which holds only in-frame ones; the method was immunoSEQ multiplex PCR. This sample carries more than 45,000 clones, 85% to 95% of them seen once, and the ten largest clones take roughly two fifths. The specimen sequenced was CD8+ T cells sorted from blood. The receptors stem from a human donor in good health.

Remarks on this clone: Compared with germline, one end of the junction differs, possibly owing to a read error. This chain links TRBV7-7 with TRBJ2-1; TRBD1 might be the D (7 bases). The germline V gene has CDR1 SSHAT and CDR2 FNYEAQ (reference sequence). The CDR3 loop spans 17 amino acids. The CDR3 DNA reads TGTGCTAGCAGCTTAGGTAGGGGGCTAGCGTCTAACAATGAGCAGTTCTTC. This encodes CASSLGRGLASNNEQFF.

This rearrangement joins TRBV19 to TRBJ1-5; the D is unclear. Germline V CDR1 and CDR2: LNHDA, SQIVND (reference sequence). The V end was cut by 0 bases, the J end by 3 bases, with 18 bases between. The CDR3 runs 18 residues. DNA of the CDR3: TGTGCCAGTAGTATAGACTCCCTCCTAGGTGTCGACAATCAGCCCCAGCATTTT. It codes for CASSIDSLLGVDNQPQHF.